These 27 T cell receptor beta chains came from one sample sequenced in a study of blood T cell repertoires in COVID-19. Measured with immunoSEQ multiplex PCR; TCRdb has only the in-frame clones, and not every one. The sample contains more than 350,000 clones, about 88% of which appear only once. The sample comprised PBMCs or T cells enriched from blood (not recorded which). Receptors were obtained from a woman aged 18-35 years who had been exposed to COVID-19.

This chain connects TRBV4-1 to TRBJ2-2; 7 bases agree with TRBD2. This CDR3 has 15 residues. Trimming took 3 bases from V and 7 from J; bases not matched to a gene: 8. Germline CDR1 and CDR2: MGHRA and YSYEKL. CDR3 DNA sequence: TGCGCCAGCAGCCACCGCGGGGAGGGGCACGGGGAGCTGTTTTTT. Protein: CASSHRGEGHGELFF.

The chain carries TRBV5-4 and TRBJ2-7, with D perhaps TRBD2 (7 bases). V lost 3 bases and J 4 bases, leaving 14 bases between the germline ends. The CDR3 spans 14 residues. The V gene's germline CDR1 is SGHNT and CDR2 YYREEE (reference sequence). CDR3 in amino acids: CASSSEGGPYEQYF. CDR3 in DNA: TGTGCCAGCAGCTCCGAGGGGGGGCCGTACGAGCAGTACTTC.

The J gene is TRBJ2-7, the V gene TRBV27; D is ambiguous. The CDR3 loop spans 11 amino acids. Germline V CDR1 and CDR2: MNHEY, SMNVEV (reference sequence). The germline V and J ends were trimmed by 3 bases and 6 bases, with 6 bases remaining between them. The CDR3 is CASSFSSEQYF. In nucleotides, the CDR3 is TGTGCCAGCAGTTTCTCGAGCGAGCAGTACTTC.

The chain employs TRBV23-1 and TRBJ1-4, with a possible D match to TRBD1 (6 bases). TRBV23-1 is an ORF, and what it does is uncertain. The V end lost 4 bases, the J end lost 7 bases, and 16 bases lay between the germline ends. The CDR3 runs 15 residues. CDR3 loop: CASSLQGRGGEKLFF. CDR3 DNA sequence: TGCGCCAGCAGTCTGCAGGGGCGCGGAGGTGAAAAACTGTTTTTT.

The rearrangement joins TRBV28 to TRBJ1-4, with D possibly TRBD1 on 6 matching bases. The CDR3 is 17 residues long. Trimming took 3 bases from V and 4 from J, leaving 18 bases between them. Germline CDR1 is MDHEN and CDR2 is SYDVKM. Here the CDR3 DNA reads TGTGCCAGCAGTTTGTCCGGCTGGGGGCCGGATAATGAAAAACTGTTTTTT. It translates to CASSLSGWGPDNEKLFF.

The chain uses TRBV6-2 or TRBV6-3 and TRBJ2-7; 8 bases are shared with TRBD1. After removal of 2 bases from V and 2 bases from J, the junction contained 2 bases not matched to a gene. The germline V gene encodes CDR1 MNHEY and CDR2 SVGEGT. The CDR3 runs to 14 residues. CDR3 sequence (DNA): TGTGCCAGCAGTTACCCGACAGGGGCCTACGAGCAGTACTTC. Its translation: CASSYPTGAYEQYF.

This chain links TRBV18 with TRBJ2-5, with D hard to call. The CDR3 runs 12 residues. The V gene lost 2 bases and the J gene lost 4 bases, with 5 bases spanning the gap. CDR1 is KGHSH and CDR2 is LQKENI in the germline V gene. CDR3 sequence reads: CASSPSGETQYF. The CDR3 bases are TGTGCCAGCTCACCATCAGGAGAGACCCAGTACTTC.

The J gene is TRBJ1-1, the V gene TRBV5-1; D is undetermined. CDR1 and CDR2 from the germline V gene are SGHRS and YFSETQ. V was trimmed by 4 bases and J by 2 bases, leaving 12 bases between them. The CDR3 is 14 amino acids. CDR3 loop: CASSTVSGNTEAFF. In DNA, the CDR3 is TGCGCCAGCAGCACTGTTTCGGGTAACACTGAAGCTTTCTTT.

This clone came up once. The chain carries TRBV11-2 and TRBJ1-6; 8 nucleotides line up with TRBD1. The V segment lost 5 bases and the J segment 7 bases; nucleotides outside the gene matches: 7. Germline V lookup: CDR1 SGHAT, CDR2 FQNNGV. This CDR3 has 15 amino acids. The DNA for the CDR3 is TGTGCCAGCAGCACTCGACAGGGGAGGAATTCACCCCTCCACTTT. Amino acids: CASSTRQGRNSPLHF.

The chain is built from TRBV2 and TRBJ1-2; the D is unclear. V lost 11 bases and J lost 2, with 15 bases in between. Germline V lookup: CDR1 SNHLY, CDR2 FYNNEI. This CDR3 has 13 amino acids. The CDR3 spells CAVQVGENYGYTF. Here the CDR3 DNA reads TGTGCCGTACAAGTTGGGGAGAACTATGGCTACACCTTC.

V gene TRBV19 combines with J gene TRBJ1-5; weak D call: TRBD1 (5 bases). V was trimmed by 5 bases and J by 3 bases, leaving 17 bases between them. The CDR3 has 16 residues. Germline loops: CDR1 LNHDA, CDR2 SQIVND (reference sequence). The CDR3 loop reads CASSLGGTGVNQPQHF. In DNA, the CDR3 is TGTGCCAGTAGTCTAGGAGGGACTGGGGTCAATCAGCCCCAGCATTTT.

This clone was found a few times. In DNA, the CDR3 is TGTGCCAGGGGGACTAGCGGCACGTACGAGCAGTACTTC. It translates to CARGTSGTYEQYF. The J gene is TRBJ2-7, the V gene TRBV6-5, with 11 bases lining up with TRBD2. Per germline, CDR1 MNHEY and CDR2 SVGAGI. The CDR3 totals 13 residues. Trimming took 9 bases from V and 4 from J; bases not matched to a gene: 5.

The chain links TRBV28 to TRBJ2-7; D could derive from TRBD1 or TRBD2 (9 bases each). CDR3 length: 21 amino acids. The V and J ends lost 4 bases and 6 bases respectively, with 37 bases between them. The germline gives CDR1 MDHEN, CDR2 SYDVKM. The CDR3 DNA sequence: TGTGCCAGCAGTTCCTTCACCCGGGACAGGGTGCGGCTAGCGGGGTATCGCGAGCAGTACTTC. This encodes CASSSFTRDRVRLAGYREQYF. The full variable domain, rest sourced from reference TRBV28 and TRBJ2-7, is DVKVTQSSRYLVKRTGEKVFLECVQDMDHENMFWYRQDPGLGLRLIYFSYDVKMKEKGDIPEGYSVSREKKERFSLILESASTNQTSMYLCASSSFTRDRVRLAGYREQYFGPGTRLTVT.

There are a few counts of this clone. V gene TRBV28 combines with J gene TRBJ2-7; D not resolved. Per germline, CDR1 MDHEN and CDR2 SYDVKM. V was pared by 3 bases and J by 4 bases, with 10 bases between. The CDR3 contains 13 residues. The CDR3 loop is CASSFVRRYEQYF. CDR3 nucleotides: TGTGCCAGCAGTTTTGTCCGGCGGTACGAGCAGTACTTC.

This chain connects TRBV9 to TRBJ2-3, with 8 bases that match TRBD2. From germline, CDR1 is SGDLS and CDR2 YYNGEE. The J segment lost 3 bases and the V segment lost 0 bases, leaving 3 bases of the junction unmatched. This CDR3 has 15 residues. The chain's CDR3 is CASSVGSGATDTQYF. The CDR3 DNA sequence: TGTGCCAGCAGCGTAGGTAGCGGGGCTACAGATACGCAGTATTTT.

The rearrangement joins TRBV3-1 (or the pseudogene TRBV3-2) to TRBJ2-7; TRBD2 agrees at 11 bases. The V segment lost 2 bases and the J segment 1 base; nucleotides outside the gene matches: 4. CDR3 size: 16 residues. In germline, CDR1 is LGHDT, CDR2 YNNKEL (reference sequence). CDR3 region: CASSQLGTSGSYEQYF. The CDR3 DNA sequence: TGTGCCAGCAGCCAACTCGGGACTAGCGGTTCCTACGAGCAGTACTTC.

V usage is TRBV19 and J usage is TRBJ2-5, with TRBD1 as a possible D gene (5 bases). Germline V lookup: CDR1 LNHDA, CDR2 SQIVND (reference sequence). The CDR3 contains 14 residues. V was clipped by 1 base and J by 1 base, with 7 bases between them. DNA of the CDR3: TGTGCCAGTAGTATAGGACAGTCCCAAGAGACCCAGTACTTC. It is translated as CASSIGQSQETQYF.

The genes are TRBV28 and TRBJ1-6, with D hard to call. V dropped 8 bases and J dropped 5 bases, with 10 bases sitting between them. From germline, CDR1 is MDHEN and CDR2 SYDVKM. The CDR3 has 13 residues. CDR3 coding DNA: TGTGCCAGCCGCAGGCAGAATAATTCACCCCTCCACTTT. Residues: CASRRQNNSPLHF. The full variable domain, in which reference TRBV28 and TRBJ1-6 provide the parts outside the CDR3, is DVKVTQSSRYLVKRTGEKVFLECVQDMDHENMFWYRQDPGLGLRLIYFSYDVKMKEKGDIPEGYSVSREKKERFSLILESASTNQTSMYLCASRRQNNSPLHFGNGTRLTVT.

The chain carries TRBV10-1 and TRBJ2-1; 7 bases map to TRBD2. In germline, CDR1 is WNHNN, CDR2 SYGVQD (reference sequence). Losses at the gene ends were 0 bases for V and 7 bases for J; bases not matched to a gene: 18. CDR3 size: 19 residues. CDR3 DNA: TGCGCCAGCAGTGAGTCGAGGGTGGTGGAGGGGACTATCCCAAATGAGCAGTTCTTC. It specifies CASSESRVVEGTIPNEQFF.

The rearrangement joins TRBV6-4 to TRBJ2-3; TRBD2 matches at 10 bases. CDR1 MRHNA and CDR2 SNTAGT come from the germline V gene. V was clipped by 2 bases and J by 5 bases; unmatched bases: 4. The CDR3 has 15 residues. In nucleotides, the CDR3 is TGTGCCAGCAGTGACCTAGCGGGAGTGGGAGATACGCAGTATTTT. It yields the protein CASSDLAGVGDTQYF.

This clone was observed a few times. The CDR3 region has the DNA TGTGCCAGCAGTGAGAGACAGGGCCCTGAAAAACTGTTTTTT. Translated, it gives CASSERQGPEKLFF. The chain employs TRBV2 and TRBJ1-4; 7 positions agree with TRBD1. V was pared by 3 bases and J by 7 bases, with 5 bases of the junction left unmatched. The CDR3 loop spans 14 amino acids. Germline V CDR1 and CDR2: SNHLY, FYNNEI.

V is TRBV18 and J is TRBJ1-3; D is unresolved. Trimming removed 3 bases from V and 4 bases from J, with 13 bases in between. Germline CDR1 reads KGHSH; CDR2 reads LQKENI. This CDR3 comprises 15 residues. The CDR3 protein is CASSPGLPGGNTIYF. CDR3 sequence (DNA): TGTGCCAGCTCACCGGGCCTCCCGGGGGGAAACACCATATATTTT.

This chain connects TRBV10-1 to TRBJ1-1, with 9 positions matching TRBD1. This CDR3 is built from 17 residues. Germline V gives CDR1 WNHNN, CDR2 SYGVQD (reference sequence). V was pared by 2 bases and J by 7 bases, with 14 bases of the junction left unmatched. For the CDR3, the DNA is TGCGCCAGCAGTGAGCCGATAACAGGGGGCGATGAGAATGAAGCTTTCTTT. This codes for CASSEPITGGDENEAFF.

The genes are TRBV20-1 and TRBJ2-7, with D possibly matching TRBD2 (6 bases). V was shortened by 7 bases and J by 3 bases, with 10 bases between the two germline ends. Germline CDR1 is DFQATT and CDR2 is SNEGSKA (reference sequence). This CDR3 comprises 11 residues. The CDR3 here is CSVGGDYEQYF. The CDR3 nucleotides read TGCAGTGTGGGCGGGGACTACGAGCAGTACTTC.

The CDR3 region is CASSLHTEAFF. CDR3 bases: TGTGCCAGCAGCTTACATACTGAAGCTTTCTTT. This chain links TRBV7-9 with TRBJ1-1; D is uncertain. Germline-derived CDR1 and CDR2 are SEHNR and FQNEAQ (reference sequence). Between the trimmed V and J ends, which lost 2 bases and 5 bases, there was a span of 3 bases. The CDR3 has 11 residues.

The gene calls are TRBV12-3 or TRBV12-4 and TRBJ1-2; D call uncertain. CDR3 length: 12 residues. Between the trimmed V and J ends, which lost 5 bases and 8 bases, there was a span of 12 bases. CDR3 loop: CASSPRVYGYTF. The CDR3 DNA reads as TGTGCCAGCAGTCCTCGGGTGTACGGCTACACCTTC.

DNA for the CDR3: TGTGCCAGCAGTTCGACAGTCAACTCTGGAAACACCATATATTTT. This sequence encodes CASSSTVNSGNTIYF. The chain couples TRBV28 to TRBJ1-3; D is possibly TRBD1 (5 bases). The CDR3 has 15 residues. CDR1 and CDR2 (germline): MDHEN, SYDVKM. V was trimmed by 4 bases and J by 0 bases, leaving 10 bases between them.